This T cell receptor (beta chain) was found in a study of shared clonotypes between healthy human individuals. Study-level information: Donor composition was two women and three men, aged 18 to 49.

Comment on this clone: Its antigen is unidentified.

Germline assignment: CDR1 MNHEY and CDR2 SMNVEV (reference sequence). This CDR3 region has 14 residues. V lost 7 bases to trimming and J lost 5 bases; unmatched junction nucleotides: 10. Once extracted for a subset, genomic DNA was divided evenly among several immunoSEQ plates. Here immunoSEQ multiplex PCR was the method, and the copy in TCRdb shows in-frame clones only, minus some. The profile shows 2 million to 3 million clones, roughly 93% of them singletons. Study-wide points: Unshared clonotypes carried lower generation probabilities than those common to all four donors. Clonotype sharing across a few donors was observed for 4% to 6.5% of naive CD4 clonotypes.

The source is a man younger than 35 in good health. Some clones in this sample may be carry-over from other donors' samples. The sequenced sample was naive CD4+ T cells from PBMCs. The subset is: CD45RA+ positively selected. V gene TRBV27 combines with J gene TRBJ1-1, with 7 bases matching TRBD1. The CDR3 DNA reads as TGTGCCAGCAATGTGGTACAGGGGAGGACTGAAGCTTTCTTT. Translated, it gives CASNVVQGRTEAFF.